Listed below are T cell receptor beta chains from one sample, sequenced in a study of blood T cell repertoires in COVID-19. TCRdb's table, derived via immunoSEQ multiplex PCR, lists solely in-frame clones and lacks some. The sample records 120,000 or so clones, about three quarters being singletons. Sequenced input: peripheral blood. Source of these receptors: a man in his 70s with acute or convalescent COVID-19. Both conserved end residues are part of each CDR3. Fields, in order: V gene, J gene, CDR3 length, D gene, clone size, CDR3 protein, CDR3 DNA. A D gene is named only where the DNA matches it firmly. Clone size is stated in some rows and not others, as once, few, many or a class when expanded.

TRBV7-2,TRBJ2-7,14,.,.,CASSLGRGTYEQYF,TGTGCCAGCAGCCTAGGGCGGGGTACTTACGAGCAGTACTTC
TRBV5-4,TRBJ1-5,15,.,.,CASSFGAGGNQPQHF,TGTGCCAGCAGCTTTGGGGCGGGGGGCAATCAGCCCCAGCATTTT
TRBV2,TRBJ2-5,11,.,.,CASSERETQYF,TGTGCCAGCAGTGAACGAGAGACCCAGTACTTC
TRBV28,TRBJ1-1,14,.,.,CASSLGPSGTEAFF,TGTGCCAGCAGTTTAGGGCCCTCTGGTACTGAAGCTTTCTTT
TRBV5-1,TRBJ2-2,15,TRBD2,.,CASSWGTSSIGELFF,TGCGCCAGCAGCTGGGGGACTAGTTCAATCGGGGAGCTGTTTTTT
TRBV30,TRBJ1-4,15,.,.,CAWSGGSSVGEKLFF,TGTGCCTGGAGTGGAGGGTCCTCTGTGGGTGAAAAACTGTTTTTT
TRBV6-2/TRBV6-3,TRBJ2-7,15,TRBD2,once,CASSEKGLLSYEQYF,TGTGCCAGCAGTGAGAAGGGACTATTGAGCTACGAGCAGTACTTC
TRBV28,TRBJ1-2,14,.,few,CASSFLATPHGYTF,TGTGCCAGCAGTTTTTTAGCGACACCCCATGGCTACACCTTC
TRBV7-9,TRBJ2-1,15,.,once,CASSLQLASSNEQFF,TGTGCCAGCAGCTTACAACTAGCTTCCTCCAATGAGCAGTTCTTC
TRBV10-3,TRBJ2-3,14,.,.,CAIRAASTPDTQYF,TGTGCCATCAGAGCCGCCTCGACTCCGGATACGCAGTATTTT
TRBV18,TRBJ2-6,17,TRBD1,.,CASSPGQGRSGANVLTF,TGTGCCAGCTCCCCGGGACAGGGTCGGTCTGGGGCCAACGTCCTGACTTTC
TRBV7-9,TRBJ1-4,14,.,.,CASTFEATNEKLFF,TGTGCCAGCACCTTTGAGGCAACTAATGAAAAACTGTTTTTT
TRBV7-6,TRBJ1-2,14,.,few,CASSPGSLGYGYTF,TGTGCCAGCAGCCCCGGGTCGTTGGGTTATGGCTACACCTTC
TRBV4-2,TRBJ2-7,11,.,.,CASSEDYEQYF,TGTGCCAGCTCTGAGGACTACGAGCAGTACTTC
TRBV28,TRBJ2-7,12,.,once,CASTLQGSEQYF,TGTGCCAGCACCCTACAGGGATCCGAGCAGTACTTC
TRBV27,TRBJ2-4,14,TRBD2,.,CASSLSRGGNIQYF,TGTGCCAGCAGTTTATCCCGGGGGGGGAACATTCAGTACTTC
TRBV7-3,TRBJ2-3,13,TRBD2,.,CASSLAGADTQYF,TGTGCCAGCAGCTTAGCGGGGGCAGATACGCAGTATTTT
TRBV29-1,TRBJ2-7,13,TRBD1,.,CSVQTGTGYEQYF,TGCAGCGTTCAGACAGGGACGGGGTACGAGCAGTACTTC
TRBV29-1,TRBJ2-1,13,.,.,CSVDGGSYNEQFF,TGCAGCGTTGACGGTGGCTCCTACAATGAGCAGTTCTTC
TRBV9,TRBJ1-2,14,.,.,CASSVDWGLYGYTF,TGTGCCAGCAGCGTAGACTGGGGCCTCTATGGCTACACCTTC
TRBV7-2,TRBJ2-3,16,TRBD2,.,CASSLGLAGGTDTQYF,TGTGCCAGCAGCTTAGGACTAGCGGGAGGCACAGATACGCAGTATTTT
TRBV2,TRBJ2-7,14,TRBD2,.,CASMAGVPLYEQYF,TGTGCCAGCATGGCGGGAGTCCCCCTCTACGAGCAGTACTTC
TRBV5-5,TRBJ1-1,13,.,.,CASSSQLNTEAFF,TGTGCCAGCAGCTCACAACTGAACACTGAAGCTTTCTTT
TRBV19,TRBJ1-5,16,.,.,CASSITRPAGNQPQHF,TGTGCCAGTAGTATCACCCGACCAGCGGGCAATCAGCCCCAGCATTTT
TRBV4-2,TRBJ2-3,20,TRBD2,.,CASSQPRGLAEPKGADTQYF,TGTGCCAGCAGCCAACCAAGGGGACTAGCGGAACCTAAAGGGGCAGATACGCAGTATTTT
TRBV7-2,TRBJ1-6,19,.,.,CASSRRLGTGNSGNSPLHF,TGTGCCAGCAGCCGGAGGTTGGGAACAGGGAATTCGGGTAATTCACCCCTCCACTTT
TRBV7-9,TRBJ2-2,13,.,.,CASRGEGTGELFF,TGTGCCAGCAGGGGCGAGGGAACCGGGGAGCTGTTTTTT
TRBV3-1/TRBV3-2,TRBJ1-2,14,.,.,CASSQDGGGYGYTF,TGTGCCAGCAGCCAAGACGGGGGAGGCTATGGCTACACCTTC
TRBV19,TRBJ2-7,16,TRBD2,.,CASSLAATSGTYEQYF,TGTGCCAGTAGTCTAGCCGCAACTAGCGGTACCTACGAGCAGTACTTC
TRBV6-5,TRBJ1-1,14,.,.,CASSPDTLSTEAFF,TGTGCCAGCAGCCCCGACACCCTGTCCACTGAAGCTTTCTTT
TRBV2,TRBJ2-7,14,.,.,CASSERAGAYEQYF,TGTGCCAGCAGTGAAAGGGCAGGGGCCTACGAGCAGTACTTC
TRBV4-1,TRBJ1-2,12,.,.,CASSQDTYGYTF,TGCGCCAGCAGCCAAGATACATATGGCTACACCTTC
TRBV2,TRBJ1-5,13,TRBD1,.,CASADRGNQPQHF,TGTGCCAGCGCGGACAGGGGCAATCAGCCCCAGCATTTT
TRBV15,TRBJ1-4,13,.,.,CATSRQGLEKLFF,TGTGCCACCAGCAGACAGGGCTTGGAAAAACTGTTTTTT
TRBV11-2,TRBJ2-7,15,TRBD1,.,CASSLGTGMTSEQYF,TGTGCCAGCAGCTTAGGGACAGGGATGACGAGCGAGCAGTACTTC
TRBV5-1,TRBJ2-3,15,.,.,CASRRPLQGSDTQYF,TGCGCCAGCAGACGACCACTCCAGGGATCAGATACGCAGTATTTT
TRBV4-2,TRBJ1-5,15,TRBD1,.,CASSQDRGGWQPQHF,TGTGCCAGCAGCCAGGACAGGGGTGGATGGCAGCCCCAGCATTTT